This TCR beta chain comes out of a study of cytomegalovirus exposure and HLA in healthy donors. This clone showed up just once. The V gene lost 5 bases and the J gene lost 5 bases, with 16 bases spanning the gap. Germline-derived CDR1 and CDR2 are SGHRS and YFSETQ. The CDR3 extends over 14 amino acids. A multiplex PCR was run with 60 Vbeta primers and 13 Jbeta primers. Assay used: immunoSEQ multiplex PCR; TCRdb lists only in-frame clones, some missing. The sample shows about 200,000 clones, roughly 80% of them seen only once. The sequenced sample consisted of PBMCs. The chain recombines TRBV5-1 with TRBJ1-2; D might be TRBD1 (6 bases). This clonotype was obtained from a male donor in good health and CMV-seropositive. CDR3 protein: CASSDRTDYYGYTF. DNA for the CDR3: TGCGCCAGCAGTGATAGGACAGATTATTATGGCTACACCTTC.